Shown below are 20 T cell receptor beta chains from a single sample sequenced in a study of neoadjuvant anti-PD-1 for oral cavity cancer. This table comes from immunoSEQ multiplex PCR, and its TCRdb copy is limited to in-frame clones, with some not included. Here the sample spans 75,000 to 100,000 clones, 70% to 85% being singletons. This material consisted of PBMCs, taken before nivolumab (anti-PD-1) treatment. The origin of the receptors is a person between 35 and 79 years old with oral cavity squamous cell carcinoma.

The chain is built from TRBV7-9 and TRBJ1-1; D remains unclear. This CDR3 is built from 13 residues. Between the trimmed V and J ends, which lost 1 base and 4 bases, there was a span of 7 bases. Germline V gene sequence: CDR1 SEHNR, CDR2 FQNEAQ (reference sequence). The CDR3 is CASSLESFTEAFF. The CDR3 nucleotides are TGTGCCAGCAGCTTAGAGAGTTTCACTGAAGCTTTCTTT.

The chain combines TRBV5-1 with TRBJ2-3; 10 bases are shared with TRBD2. Germline loops: CDR1 SGHRS, CDR2 YFSETQ. The CDR3 has 16 amino acids. Trimming cost V 1 base and J 2 bases; bases outside gene matches: 4. The CDR3 region is CASSLPLAGNTDTQYF. DNA for the CDR3: TGCGCCAGCAGCTTGCCACTAGCGGGGAACACAGATACGCAGTATTTT. Full variable domain (missing parts from reference TRBV5-1 and TRBJ2-3): KAGVTQTPRYLIKTRGQQVTLSCSPISGHRSVSWYQQTPGQGLQFLFEYFSETQRNKGNFPGRFSGRQFSNSRSEMNVSTLELGDSALYLCASSLPLAGNTDTQYFGPGTRLTVL.

V gene TRBV27 combines with J gene TRBJ2-7; 9 bases map to TRBD2. Germline CDR1 is MNHEY and CDR2 is SMNVEV (reference sequence). Germline trimming cut 5 bases from V and 0 bases from J; bases unmatched to any gene: 5. CDR3 length: 15 amino acids. CDR3 in amino acids: CASSLAGPTSYEQYF. The CDR3 region has the DNA TGTGCCAGCAGTCTAGCGGGGCCGACCTCCTACGAGCAGTACTTC.

This clone appeared a single time. This sequence joins TRBV2 and TRBJ2-2; TRBD2 might be the D (5 bases). CDR3 length: 14 amino acids. Germline V gene lookup returns CDR1 SNHLY and CDR2 FYNNEI. Trimming stripped 6 bases from V and 5 bases from J, with 13 bases between. Written as DNA, the CDR3 is TGTGCCAGCAGAGGAGGAGATGAAACCGGGGAGCTGTTTTTT. The encoded protein is CASRGGDETGELFF. The full variable domain, completed using reference TRBV2 and TRBJ2-2, is EPEVTQTPSHQVTQMGQEVILRCVPISNHLYFYWYRQILGQKVEFLVSFYNNEISEKSEIFDDQFSVERPDGSNFTLKIRSTKLEDSAMYFCASRGGDETGELFFGEGSRLTVL.

The V and J genes are TRBV20-1 and TRBJ1-5; D is undetermined. The CDR3 is 11 amino acids. V was pared by 6 bases and J by 6 bases, with 9 bases between. The germline V gene encodes CDR1 DFQATT and CDR2 SNEGSKA (reference sequence). This chain's CDR3 is CSAAGIQPQHF. The CDR3 DNA sequence: TGCAGTGCGGCAGGAATTCAGCCCCAGCATTTT.

The chain employs TRBV5-1 and TRBJ2-3; D is possibly TRBD2 (6 bases). This CDR3 comprises 18 residues. V gave up 0 bases and J gave up 4 bases, with 21 bases separating them. Germline loops: CDR1 SGHRS, CDR2 YFSETQ. CDR3 sequence: CASSLGGRGNLMADTQYF. CDR3 in DNA: TGCGCCAGCAGCTTGGGAGGTCGGGGGAACCTCATGGCAGATACGCAGTATTTT.

CDR3 protein: CASSRGGFAGELFF. CDR3 coding DNA: TGTGCCAGCAGTAGGGGGGGATTCGCCGGGGAGCTGTTTTTT. The rearrangement joins TRBV6-5 to TRBJ2-2; the D gene is possibly TRBD2 (7 bases). Trimming left V 5 bases short and J 6 bases short, with 13 bases between. Germline-derived CDR1 and CDR2 are MNHEY and SVGAGI. This CDR3 contains 14 residues.

The chain employs TRBV18 and TRBJ1-4, with D possibly matching TRBD1 (6 bases). Trimming stripped 1 base from V and 6 bases from J, with 15 bases between. CDR3 length: 16 amino acids. Germline CDR1 KGHSH, CDR2 LQKENI. The CDR3 DNA follows: TGTGCCAGCTCACCACGCCCGGACAGTTTAGATGAAAAACTGTTTTTT. The encoded protein is CASSPRPDSLDEKLFF.

The V call is TRBV5-4, the J call TRBJ2-3; 7 bases match TRBD1. CDR3 length equals 15 residues. V lost 4 bases and J lost 1; bases outside the gene matches: 6. CDR1 SGHNT and CDR2 YYREEE come from the germline V gene (reference sequence). DNA of the CDR3: TGTGCCAGCAGCGCAACAGGGGCCGGCACAGATACGCAGTATTTT. Translated: CASSATGAGTDTQYF.

The chain couples TRBV4-2 to TRBJ2-7; D is uncertain. The CDR3 totals 14 residues. CDR1 is LGHNA, CDR2 YNFKEQ, per germline. Trimming shortened V by 0 bases and J by 6 bases, and 12 bases separated the two germline ends. The CDR3 is CASSQDLGHSEQYF. CDR3 nucleotides: TGTGCCAGCAGCCAAGATTTAGGGCACTCCGAGCAGTACTTC.

This sequence joins TRBV5-4 and TRBJ1-4, with D perhaps TRBD1 (5 bases). The CDR3 is made up of 16 amino acids. CDR1 is SGHNT and CDR2 is YYREEE in the germline V gene (reference sequence). Trimming left V 4 bases short and J 0 bases short, with 13 bases between. CDR3 sequence: CASSASPGATNEKLFF. As DNA, the CDR3 is TGTGCCAGCAGCGCGAGCCCGGGGGCAACTAATGAAAAACTGTTTTTT.

The V call is TRBV28, the J call TRBJ2-1; D possibly corresponds to TRBD2 (6 bases). The CDR3 extends over 13 amino acids. CDR1 is MDHEN, CDR2 SYDVKM, per germline. Trimming left V 9 bases short and J 0 bases short, with 9 bases between. CDR3 nucleotide sequence: TGTGCCAGTGGGACTTTCTCCTACAATGAGCAGTTCTTC. The encoded protein is CASGTFSYNEQFF.

The rearrangement uses TRBV19 and TRBJ2-1; 7 bases line up with TRBD2. The V gene end was trimmed by 6 bases and the J gene end by 0 bases; junction bases not matched to a gene: 5. Germline V gene data show CDR1 as LNHDA and CDR2 as SQIVND (reference sequence). This CDR3 region has 15 residues. The CDR3: CASRVGGSSYNEQFF. The CDR3 bases are TGTGCCAGTAGGGTCGGCGGGAGCTCCTACAATGAGCAGTTCTTC.

This clone has just a few counts. The V gene is TRBV29-1, the J gene TRBJ2-2, with 9 bases identical to TRBD1. The junction had 4 bases not matched to a gene; V was cut back by 4 bases and J by 7 bases. CDR1 and CDR2 from the germline V gene are SQVTM and ANQGSEA. The CDR3 spans 13 residues. This CDR3 is CSVAQGAGGELFF. CDR3 bases: TGCAGCGTTGCACAGGGGGCTGGCGGGGAGCTGTTTTTT.

This chain connects TRBV29-1 to TRBJ2-5; D is undetermined. The germline gives CDR1 SQVTM, CDR2 ANQGSEA. V was cut by 7 bases and J by 3 bases, with 12 bases left in between. The CDR3 covers 12 residues. The CDR3 region has the DNA TGCAGCGCCTTCAGCTTTAAAGAGACCCAGTACTTC. Its translation: CSAFSFKETQYF.

The chain recombines TRBV10-2 with TRBJ1-4, with a weak D call TRBD1 (5 bases). Germline lookup yields CDR1 WSHSY and CDR2 SAAADI. The V end was cut by 2 bases, the J end by 8 bases, with 9 bases between. This CDR3 spans 13 amino acids. The CDR3 here is CASSETGWEKLFF. The CDR3 nucleotides are TGCGCCAGCAGTGAGACAGGATGGGAAAAACTGTTTTTT.

This clone has just one count. V and J are TRBV7-9 and TRBJ2-7; 10 bases fit TRBD2. Trimming at V came to 4 bases and at J to 6 bases, leaving 9 bases not matched to a gene. Germline CDR1 is SEHNR and CDR2 is FQNEAQ (reference sequence). There are 15 residues in the CDR3. The CDR3 nucleotides read TGTGCCAGCAGCTCCCAGGGGCTAGCGGGAGTCGAGCAGTACTTC. This sequence encodes CASSSQGLAGVEQYF.

V gene TRBV27 combines with J gene TRBJ2-1; D may match TRBD1 or TRBD2 (5 bases each). V was clipped by 5 bases and J by 11 bases, with 16 bases between them. Germline V CDR1 and CDR2: MNHEY, SMNVEV (reference sequence). The CDR3 covers 13 residues. The CDR3 region has the DNA TGTGCCAGCAGTATAACGGGGCTATTCAAGCAGTTCTTC. It translates to CASSITGLFKQFF.

This clone was recorded once. The chain's CDR3 is CASSQEGGGIQYF. The CDR3 DNA follows: TGTGCCAGCAGCCAAGAGGGAGGGGGCATTCAGTACTTC. The chain couples TRBV4-2 to TRBJ2-4; a weak D match, TRBD2 (7 bases). The CDR3 is 13 residues long. V lost 0 bases and J 9 bases, leaving 9 bases between the germline ends. CDR1 is LGHNA, CDR2 YNFKEQ, per germline.

The chain carries TRBV9 and TRBJ2-7, with a tentative D call TRBD2 (5 bases). The CDR3 is made up of 15 amino acids. Germline CDR1 reads SGDLS; CDR2 reads YYNGEE. The V end was cut by 0 bases, the J end by 2 bases, with 12 bases between. The CDR3 region is CASSVDVARTYEQYF. The CDR3 region has the DNA TGTGCCAGCAGCGTAGATGTAGCGAGAACCTACGAGCAGTACTTC.